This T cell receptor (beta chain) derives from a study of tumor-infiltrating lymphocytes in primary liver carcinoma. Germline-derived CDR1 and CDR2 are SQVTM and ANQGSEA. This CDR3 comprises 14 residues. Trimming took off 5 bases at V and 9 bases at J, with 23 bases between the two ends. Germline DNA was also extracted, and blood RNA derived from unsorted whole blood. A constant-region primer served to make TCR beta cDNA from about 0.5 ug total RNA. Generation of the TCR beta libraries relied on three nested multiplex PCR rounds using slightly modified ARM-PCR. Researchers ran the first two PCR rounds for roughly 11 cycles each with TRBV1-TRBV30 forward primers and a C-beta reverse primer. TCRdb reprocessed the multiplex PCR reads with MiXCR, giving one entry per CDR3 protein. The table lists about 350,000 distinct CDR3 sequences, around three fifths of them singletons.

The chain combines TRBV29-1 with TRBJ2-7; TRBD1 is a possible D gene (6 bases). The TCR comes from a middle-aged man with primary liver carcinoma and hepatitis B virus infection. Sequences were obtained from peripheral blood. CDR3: CSVTLGSCLGGQYF. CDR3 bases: TGCAGCGTTACCCTCGGATCTTGCCTAGGGGGGCAGTACTTC.